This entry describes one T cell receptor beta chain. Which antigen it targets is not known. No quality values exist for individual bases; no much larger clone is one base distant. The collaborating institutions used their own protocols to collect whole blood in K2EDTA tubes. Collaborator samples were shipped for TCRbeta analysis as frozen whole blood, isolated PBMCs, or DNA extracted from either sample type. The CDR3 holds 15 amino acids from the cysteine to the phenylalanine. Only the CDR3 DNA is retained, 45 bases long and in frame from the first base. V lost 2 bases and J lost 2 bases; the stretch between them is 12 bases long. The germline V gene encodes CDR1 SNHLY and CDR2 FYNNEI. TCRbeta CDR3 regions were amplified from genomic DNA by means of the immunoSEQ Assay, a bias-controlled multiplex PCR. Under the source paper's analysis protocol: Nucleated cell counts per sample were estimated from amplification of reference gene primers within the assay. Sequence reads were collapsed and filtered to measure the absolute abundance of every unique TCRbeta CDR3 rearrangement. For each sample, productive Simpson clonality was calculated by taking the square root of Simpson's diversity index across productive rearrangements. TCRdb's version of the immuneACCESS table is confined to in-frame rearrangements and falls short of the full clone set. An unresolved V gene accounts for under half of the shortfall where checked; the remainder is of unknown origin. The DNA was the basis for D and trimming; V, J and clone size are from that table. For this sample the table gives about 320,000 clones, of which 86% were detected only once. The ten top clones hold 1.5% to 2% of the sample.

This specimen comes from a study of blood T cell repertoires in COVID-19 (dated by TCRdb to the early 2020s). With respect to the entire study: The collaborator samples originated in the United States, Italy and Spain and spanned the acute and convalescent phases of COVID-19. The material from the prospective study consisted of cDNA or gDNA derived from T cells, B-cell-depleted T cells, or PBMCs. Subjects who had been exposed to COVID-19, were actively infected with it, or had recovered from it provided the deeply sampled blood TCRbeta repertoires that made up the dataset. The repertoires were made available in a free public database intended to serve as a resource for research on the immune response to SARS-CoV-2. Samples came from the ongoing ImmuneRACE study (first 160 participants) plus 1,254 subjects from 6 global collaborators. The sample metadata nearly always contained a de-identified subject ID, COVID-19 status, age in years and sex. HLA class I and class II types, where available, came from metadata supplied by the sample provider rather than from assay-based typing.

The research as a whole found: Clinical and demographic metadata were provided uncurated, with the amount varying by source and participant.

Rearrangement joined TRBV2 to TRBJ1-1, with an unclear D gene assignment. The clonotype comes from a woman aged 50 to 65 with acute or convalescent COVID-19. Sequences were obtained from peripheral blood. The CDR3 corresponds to CASSEYGRVNTEAFF. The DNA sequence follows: TGTGCCAGCAGTGAATACGGGAGGGTCAACACTGAAGCTTTCTTT.